The 7 T cell receptor beta chains below come from one sample, sequenced in a study of PD-L1 blockade in urothelial cancer (dated by TCRdb to 2015 to 2018). The library was made by the immunoSEQ multiplex PCR assay. The immuneACCESS repertoire file appears here via TCRdb, limited to in-frame rearrangements. These files lack a portion of the clones; in checked studies, under half of the deficit traces to unresolved V genes, and the cause of the others is not known. A total of around 26,000 clones appear in this sample, 86% of them only once. The top ten clonotypes cover approximately 33% of the sample. The sequenced sample was PBMCs, obtained around atezolizumab (anti-PD-L1) treatment. The receptors originated from a man aged 55 to 70 with urothelial cancer.

In DNA, the CDR3 is TGTGCCAGTAGTACTCAAGCCCGACAGGGGTTTGAAAAACTGTTTTTT. Protein product: CASSTQARQGFEKLFF. The rearrangement links TRBV19 to TRBJ1-4; 8 bases align to TRBD1. The V gene end was trimmed by 4 bases and the J gene end by 7 bases; junction bases not matched to a gene: 11. This CDR3 comprises 16 residues. The germline V gene encodes CDR1 LNHDA and CDR2 SQIVND (reference sequence).

The rearrangement uses TRBV9 and TRBJ1-4; 10 bases are a match to TRBD1. The CDR3 spans 15 residues. The trim removed 4 bases at V and 10 bases at J, leaving 10 bases unmatched. CDR1 is SGDLS, CDR2 YYNGEE, per germline. The CDR3 DNA reads TGTGCCAGCAGCCCCCCGGGACAGGGGCTAACAAAACTGTTTTTT. Translation gives CASSPPGQGLTKLFF.

This chain links TRBV30 with TRBJ2-3, with TRBD2 matching 8 bases. The length of the CDR3 is 16 residues. Germline CDR1 is GTSNPN and CDR2 is SVGIG (reference sequence). V lost 5 bases and J lost 4; bases outside the gene matches: 14. The CDR3 is CAWVERGQVGADTQYF. The CDR3 region has the DNA TGTGCCTGGGTCGAGCGGGGGCAAGTGGGCGCAGATACGCAGTATTTT.

This clone was counted a single time. V and J are TRBV11-1 and TRBJ2-7; D is perhaps TRBD2 (6 bases). Germline V gene sequence: CDR1 SGHAT, CDR2 FQDESV (reference sequence). Trimming stripped 1 base from V and 3 bases from J, with 7 bases between. CDR3 size: 13 residues. CDR3 coding DNA: TGTGCCAGCAGCTTAGGGAGGGGCTACGAGCAGTACTTC. Protein: CASSLGRGYEQYF.

The chain carries TRBV18 and TRBJ2-6; D perhaps matches TRBD2 (6 bases). Germline V gene lookup returns CDR1 KGHSH and CDR2 LQKENI. The CDR3 runs 15 residues. Trimming took 3 bases from V and 0 from J, leaving 6 bases between them. The DNA for the CDR3 is TGTGCCAGCTCACCGGGGGGCTCTGGGGCCAACGTCCTGACTTTC. Its translation is CASSPGGSGANVLTF.

In its sample, this clone was seen a few times. V is TRBV4-1 and J is TRBJ1-2, with 7 bases fitting TRBD1. From germline, CDR1 is MGHRA and CDR2 YSYEKL. J was trimmed by 0 bases and V by 4 bases; bases with no gene match: 8. The length of the CDR3 is 16 residues. CDR3 sequence: CASSPRTGSANYGYTF. The CDR3 DNA follows: TGCGCCAGCAGCCCACGGACAGGTTCAGCTAACTATGGCTACACCTTC.

This rearrangement joins TRBV6-5 to TRBJ2-3, with a weak D call TRBD2 (6 bases). The CDR3 is 14 residues long. The germline V gene has CDR1 MNHEY and CDR2 SVGAGI. Deletions cut 6 bases from V and 6 bases from J, with 16 bases between. The CDR3 bases are TGTGCCAGCAGACCCCTACCGGGAGACGATACGCAGTATTTT. It encodes CASRPLPGDDTQYF.